This is a list of T cell receptor beta chains from one sample in a study of CD8+CD57+ T cells in acquired aplastic anemia. TCRdb redid the calling of the reads with MiXCR, one entry per CDR3 protein. This table has just over 400,000 distinct CDR3 sequences, 65% to 80% appearing once. Sequencing used sorted CD4+, CD8+, or CD8+CD57+ T cells (not recorded which) from PBMCs. These receptors were collected from a human donor in good health, serving as a control. Both conserved end residues are part of each CDR3. A D gene is named only where the DNA matches it firmly. Rows give clone size only sometimes, using once, few, many, or a class for an expanded clone.

many TRBD2 TRBJ2-2 TRBV11-3 TGTGCCAGCAGCCGCAGCGGGGGGGCCTGGACCGGGGAGCTGTTTTTT CASSRSGGAWTGELFF
NA NA TRBJ2-7 TRBV5-1 TGCGCCAGCAGCTTGGAACTCCGTTTTGGCGAGCAGTACTTC CASSLELRFGEQYF
NA NA TRBJ2-7 TRBV7-6 TGTGCCAGCAGCTTAGCAGGGGAGTTCGACGAGCAGTACTTC CASSLAGEFDEQYF
once TRBD2 TRBJ2-3 TRBV5-5 TGTGCCAGCGACTTCGGGCGGGCCTTAGCGGGGGGCCTCACAGATACGCAGTATTTT CASDFGRALAGGLTDTQYF
NA NA TRBJ1-1 TRBV7-9 TGTGCCAGCAGCTTAGCCCCGGGACGGCCTGAAGCTTTCTTT CASSLAPGRPEAFF
many NA TRBJ2-7 TRBV19 TGTGCCAGTAGTAATCAGGTCAGCTCCTACGAGCAGTACTTC CASSNQVSSYEQYF
many TRBD1 TRBJ1-5 TRBV19 TGTGCCAGTAGTATAACAGGGGGCGTGCAGCCCCAGCATTTT CASSITGGVQPQHF
NA NA TRBJ1-2 TRBV9 TGTGCCAGCAGCGTAGGGCAGATCAACTATGGCTACACCTTC CASSVGQINYGYTF
NA NA TRBJ1-6 TRBV6-1 TGTGCCAGCAGTGAAATGCAGGGATACTCCTATAATTCACCCCTCCACTTT CASSEMQGYSYNSPLHF
NA NA TRBJ1-6 TRBV9 TGTGCCAGCAGCTTATTTGCAATTCACCCCTCCACTTACTTT CASSLFAIHPSTYF
NA NA TRBJ1-1 TRBV20-1 TGCAGTGCTAGAAATCAACATACGCACTCTGAAGCTTTCTTT CSARNQHTHSEAFF
NA TRBD2 TRBJ2-7 TRBV7-8 TGTGCCAGCAGCCACCCTAGCGGGGCGGATGAGCAGTTCCAGTACTTC CASSHPSGADEQFQYF
NA NA TRBJ1-2 TRBV7-3 TGTGCCAGCAGCGAGGACAGCAACTATGGCAACCACTTC CASSEDSNYGNHF
many TRBD1 TRBJ2-7 TRBV7-9 TGTGCCAGCAGCTTAGTTGGGACAGGGGGCTACGAGCAGTACTTC CASSLVGTGGYEQYF
many NA TRBJ1-2 TRBV7-2 TGTGCCAGCAGCTTAGAGCCGGGGAGAGACTATGGCTACACCTTC CASSLEPGRDYGYTF
many TRBD2 TRBJ2-5 TRBV9 TGTGCCAGCAGCGTAAGGGCCCCTCTATGGGAGGGGGAGACCCAGTACTTC CASSVRAPLWEGETQYF
few TRBD1 TRBJ1-6 TRBV25-1 TGTGCCAGCAGTGAGGGGACAGGGCGATCACCCCTCCACTTT CASSEGTGRSPLHF
few TRBD1 TRBJ1-5 TRBV10-3 TGTGCCATCAGAGCGACAGGGAATGAAAATCAGCCCCAGCATTTT CAIRATGNENQPQHF
NA NA TRBJ1-2 TRBV10-3 TGTGCCATCAGTGACGATCATTTAAACTATGGCTACACCTTC CAISDDHLNYGYTF
NA NA TRBJ2-3 TRBV12-3/TRBV12-4 TGTGCCAGCAGCGTCGATCACGATACGCAGTATTTT CASSVDHDTQYF
NA NA TRBJ2-6 TRBV5-6 TGTGCCAGCAGCTTGAAATCGACTAACTCTGGGGCCAACGTCCTGACTTTC CASSLKSTNSGANVLTF
many TRBD1 TRBJ2-5 TRBV7-2 TGTGCCAGCAGACCCGGGACAGATCGCGGAGAGACCCAGTACTTC CASRPGTDRGETQYF
NA NA TRBJ2-7 TRBV9 TGTGCCAGCGGGATAGGGGGGACGTCCGAGCAGTACTTC CASGIGGTSEQYF
NA NA TRBJ2-5 TRBV7-9 TGTGCCAGCAGGAGGGGTTTCCAAGAGACCCAGTACTTC CASRRGFQETQYF
NA TRBD2 TRBJ2-3 TRBV5-4 TGTGCCAGCACCGTGACTAGCCCCAGCACAGATATGCAGTATTTT CASTVTSPSTDMQYF
NA NA TRBJ1-6 TRBV15 TGCAGTACCCAAGCAGAGGGTGAATCACCCCTCCACTTT CSTQAEGESPLHF
few TRBD1 TRBJ1-6 TRBV9 TGTGCCAGCAGCTGGTGGAGGGGGCTGGATGATTCACCCCTCCACTTT CASSWWRGLDDSPLHF
many NA TRBJ1-2 TRBV2 TGTGCCAGCACGGGGAGCAGTGGGGGCGTTTCAGGCTACACCTTC CASTGSSGGVSGYTF
many NA TRBJ2-2 TRBV19 TGTGCCAGTAGACGAAATAGCGGACCGAACACCGGGGAGCTGTTTTTT CASRRNSGPNTGELFF
NA TRBD2 TRBJ2-1 TRBV10-2 TGCGCCAGCAGTGAGTATTGGCGGGAGGTCGAGCAGTTCTTC CASSEYWREVEQFF
NA NA TRBJ2-1 TRBV25-1 TGTGCCAGCAGTCAGGGACGCTATGGGCAGACCTTC CASSQGRYGQTF
NA NA TRBJ2-7 TRBV7-2 TGTGCCAGCAAGCTTGGACGGACGGATAGCAATCAGCCCTTC CASKLGRTDSNQPF
NA NA TRBJ1-2 TRBV11-3 TGTGCCAGCAGCACGGGACTCAGGGACTATGGCTACACCTTC CASSTGLRDYGYTF
NA NA TRBJ1-1 TRBV12-3/TRBV12-4 TGTGCCAGCAGTGGACGAACTTGGCACTCTGTAGGTTTCTTT CASSGRTWHSVGFF
NA NA TRBJ1-5 TRBV24-1 TGTGCCAGTATCTGGATCGGGGAATGTTACAATCAGCCCCAGCATTTT CASIWIGECYNQPQHF
NA NA TRBJ2-1 TRBV24-1 NA CATSGGTGTAIEAFFGQTYNEQFF
NA TRBD2 TRBJ2-1 TRBV20-1 TGCAGTGCTTATATCCCGGGACTAGCGAGGAATGAGCAGTTCTTC CSAYIPGLARNEQFF
NA NA TRBJ2-1 TRBV2 TGTGCCAGCAGTGATTTACAGGTCAATAATCAGCAGTTCTTC CASSDLQVNNQQFF